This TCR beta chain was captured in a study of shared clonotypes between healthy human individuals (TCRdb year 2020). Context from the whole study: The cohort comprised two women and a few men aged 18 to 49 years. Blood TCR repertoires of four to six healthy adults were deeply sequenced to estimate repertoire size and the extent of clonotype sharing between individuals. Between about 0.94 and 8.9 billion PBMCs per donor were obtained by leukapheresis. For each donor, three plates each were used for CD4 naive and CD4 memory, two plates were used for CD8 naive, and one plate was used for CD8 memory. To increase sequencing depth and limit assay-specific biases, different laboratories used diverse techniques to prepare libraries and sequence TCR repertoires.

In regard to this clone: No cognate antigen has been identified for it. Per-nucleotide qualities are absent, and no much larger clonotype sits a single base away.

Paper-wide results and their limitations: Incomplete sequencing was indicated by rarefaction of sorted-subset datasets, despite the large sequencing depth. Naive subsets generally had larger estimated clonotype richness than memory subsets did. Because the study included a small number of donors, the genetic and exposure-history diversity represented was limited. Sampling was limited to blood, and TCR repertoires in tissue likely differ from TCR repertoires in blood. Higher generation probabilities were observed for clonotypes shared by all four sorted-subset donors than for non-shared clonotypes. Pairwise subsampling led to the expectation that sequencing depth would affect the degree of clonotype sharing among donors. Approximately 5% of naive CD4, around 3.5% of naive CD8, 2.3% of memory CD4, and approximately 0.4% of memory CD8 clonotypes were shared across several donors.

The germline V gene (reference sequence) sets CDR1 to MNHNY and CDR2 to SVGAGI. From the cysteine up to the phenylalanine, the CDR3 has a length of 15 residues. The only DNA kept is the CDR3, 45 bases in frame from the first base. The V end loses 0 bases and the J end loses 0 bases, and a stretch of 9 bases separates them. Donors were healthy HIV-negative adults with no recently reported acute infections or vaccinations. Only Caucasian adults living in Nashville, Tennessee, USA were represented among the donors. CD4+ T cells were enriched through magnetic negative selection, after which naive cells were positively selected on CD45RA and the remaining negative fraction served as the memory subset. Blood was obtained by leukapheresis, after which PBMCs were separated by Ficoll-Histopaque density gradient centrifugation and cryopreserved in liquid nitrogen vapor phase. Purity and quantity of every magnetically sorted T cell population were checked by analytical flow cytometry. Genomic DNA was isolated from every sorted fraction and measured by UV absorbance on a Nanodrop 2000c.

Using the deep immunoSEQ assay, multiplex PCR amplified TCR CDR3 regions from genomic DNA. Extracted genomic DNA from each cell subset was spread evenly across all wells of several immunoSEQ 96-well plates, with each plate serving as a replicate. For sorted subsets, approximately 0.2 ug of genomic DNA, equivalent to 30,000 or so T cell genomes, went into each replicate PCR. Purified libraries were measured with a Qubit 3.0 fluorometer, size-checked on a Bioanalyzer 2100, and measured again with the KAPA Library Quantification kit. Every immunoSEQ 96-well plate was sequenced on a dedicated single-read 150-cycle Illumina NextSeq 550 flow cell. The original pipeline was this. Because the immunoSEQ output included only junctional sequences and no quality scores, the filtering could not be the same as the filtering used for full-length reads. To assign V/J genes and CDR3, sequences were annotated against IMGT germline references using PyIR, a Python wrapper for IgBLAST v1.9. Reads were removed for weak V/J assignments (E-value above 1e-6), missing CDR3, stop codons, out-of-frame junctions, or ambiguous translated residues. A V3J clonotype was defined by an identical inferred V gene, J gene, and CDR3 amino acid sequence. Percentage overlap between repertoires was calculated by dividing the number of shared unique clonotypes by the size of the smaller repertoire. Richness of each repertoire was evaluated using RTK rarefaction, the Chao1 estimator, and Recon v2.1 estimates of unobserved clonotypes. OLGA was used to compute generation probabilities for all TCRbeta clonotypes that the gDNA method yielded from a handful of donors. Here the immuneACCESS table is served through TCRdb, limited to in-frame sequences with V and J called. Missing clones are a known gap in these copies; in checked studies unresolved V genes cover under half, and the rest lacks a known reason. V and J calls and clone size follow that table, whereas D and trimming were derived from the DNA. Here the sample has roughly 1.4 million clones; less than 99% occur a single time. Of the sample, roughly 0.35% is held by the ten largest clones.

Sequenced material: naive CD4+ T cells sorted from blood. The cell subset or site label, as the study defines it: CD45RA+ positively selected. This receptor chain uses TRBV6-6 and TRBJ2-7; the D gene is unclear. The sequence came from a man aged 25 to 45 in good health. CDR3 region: CASSYSTTPSYEQYF. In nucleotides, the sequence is TGTGCCAGCAGTTACTCGACGACACCCTCCTACGAGCAGTACTTC.